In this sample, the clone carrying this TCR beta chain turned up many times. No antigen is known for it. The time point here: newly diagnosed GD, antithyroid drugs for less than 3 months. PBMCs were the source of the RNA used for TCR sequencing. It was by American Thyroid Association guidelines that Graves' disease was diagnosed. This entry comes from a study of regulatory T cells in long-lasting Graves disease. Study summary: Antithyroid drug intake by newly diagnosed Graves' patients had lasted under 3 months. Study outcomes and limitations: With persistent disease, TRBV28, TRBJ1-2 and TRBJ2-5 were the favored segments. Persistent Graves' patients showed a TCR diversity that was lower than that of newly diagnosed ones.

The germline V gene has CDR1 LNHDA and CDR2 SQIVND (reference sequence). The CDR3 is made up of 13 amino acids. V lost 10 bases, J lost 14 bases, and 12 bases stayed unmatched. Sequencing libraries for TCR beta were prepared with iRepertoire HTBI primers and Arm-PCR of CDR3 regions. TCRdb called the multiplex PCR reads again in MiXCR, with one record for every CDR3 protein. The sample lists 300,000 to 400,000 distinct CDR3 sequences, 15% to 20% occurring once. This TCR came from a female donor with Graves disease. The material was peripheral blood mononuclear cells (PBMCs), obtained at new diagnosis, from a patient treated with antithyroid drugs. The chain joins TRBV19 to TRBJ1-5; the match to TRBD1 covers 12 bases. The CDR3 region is CATSGTGGRDEHF. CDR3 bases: TGTGCCACTTCCGGGACAGGGGGCCGCGATGAGCATTTT.